This TCR beta chain came from a study of shared clonotypes between healthy human individuals. The study's findings and limits: Some clonotypes were shared by all four sorted-subset donors, while others were not shared. The non-shared ones had lower generation probabilities than the shared ones.

The germline V and J ends were trimmed by 5 bases and 7 bases, with 10 bases remaining between them. This CDR3 region has 11 residues. In germline, CDR1 is SGHDT, CDR2 YYEEEE. With regard to this clone: Antigen unknown.

Each subset's genomic DNA was split evenly across several immunoSEQ plates. Profiled with immunoSEQ multiplex PCR; TCRdb holds only in-frame clones, not every one. The sample holds about 380,000 clones, 95% to 97% seen once. The sequence was obtained from a man aged 25 to 45 in good health. The chain joins TRBV5-6 to TRBJ2-7, with no clear D. Source material: memory CD8+ T cells sorted from blood. The subset is: CD45RO+ cells pooled with CCR7-negative TemRA cells. The CDR3 bases are TGTGCCAGCAGTAATCTACGGGAGCAGTACTTC. It translates to CASSNLREQYF.